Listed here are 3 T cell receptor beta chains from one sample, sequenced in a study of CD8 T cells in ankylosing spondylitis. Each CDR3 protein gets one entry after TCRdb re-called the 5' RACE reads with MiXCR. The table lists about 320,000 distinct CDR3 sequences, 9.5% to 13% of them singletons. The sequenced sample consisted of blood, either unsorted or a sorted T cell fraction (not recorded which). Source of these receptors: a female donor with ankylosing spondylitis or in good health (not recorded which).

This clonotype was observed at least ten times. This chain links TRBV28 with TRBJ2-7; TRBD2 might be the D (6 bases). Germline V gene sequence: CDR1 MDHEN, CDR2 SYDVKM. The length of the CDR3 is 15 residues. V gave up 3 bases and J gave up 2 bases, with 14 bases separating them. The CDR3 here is CASSLPAGLAYEQYF. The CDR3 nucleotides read TGTGCCAGCAGTTTGCCGGCGGGGCTAGCCTACGAGCAGTACTTC.

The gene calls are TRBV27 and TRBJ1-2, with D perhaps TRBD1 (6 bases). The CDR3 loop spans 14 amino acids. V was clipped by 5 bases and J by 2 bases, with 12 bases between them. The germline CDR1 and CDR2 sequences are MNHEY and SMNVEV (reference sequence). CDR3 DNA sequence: TGTGCCAGCAGTAACCCCGGACAGAACTATGGCTACACCTTC. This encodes CASSNPGQNYGYTF.

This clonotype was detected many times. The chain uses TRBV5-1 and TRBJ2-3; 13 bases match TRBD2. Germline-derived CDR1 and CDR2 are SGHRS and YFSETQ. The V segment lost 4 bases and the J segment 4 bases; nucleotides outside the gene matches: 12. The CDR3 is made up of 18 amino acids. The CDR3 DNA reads TGCGCCAGCAGCCCCAGCCCCGGACTAGCGGGGGTGTCAGATACGCAGTATTTT. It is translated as CASSPSPGLAGVSDTQYF.